This entry lists 13 T cell receptor beta chains sequenced from one sample in a study of OX40 agonist ivuxolimab in advanced cancers. The repertoire was sequenced with immunoSEQ multiplex PCR; TCRdb's copy has only in-frame clones and lacks some. Seen here are around 46,000 clones, 89% observed once, and the top ten hold about 11%. The specimen was CD4+ or CD8+ T cells sorted from blood, collected in a trial of the OX40 agonist ivuxolimab. Every receptor here comes from an adult with an advanced solid tumor such as melanoma, head and neck, liver or kidney cancer.

A remark on this clone: Germline and junction disagree at one end, which may indicate a read error. The identical CDR3 is also encoded by other nucleotide sequences in the sample. This sequence joins TRBV7-2 and TRBJ2-7, with TRBD1 matching 9 bases. The germline V gene has CDR1 SGHTA and CDR2 FQGNSA. This CDR3 comprises 15 residues. The CDR3 loop is CASSWPGQGFDEQYF. The CDR3 coding sequence is TGTGCCAGCAGCTGGCCCGGACAGGGGTTCGACGAACAGTACTTC.

The J gene is TRBJ1-2, the V gene TRBV5-5; the match to TRBD1 covers 10 bases. V lost 4 bases, J lost 2 bases, and 2 bases stayed unmatched. CDR1 and CDR2 (germline): SGHKS, YYEKEE (reference sequence). The CDR3 runs to 14 residues. The CDR3 reads CASSLGQGNYGYTF. CDR3 in DNA: TGTGCCAGCAGCCTGGGACAGGGGAACTATGGCTACACCTTC.

This clone was seen once. The chain is built from TRBV13 and TRBJ1-4; D is possibly TRBD1 (6 bases). Trimming stripped 3 bases from V and 7 bases from J, with 12 bases between. CDR1 PRHDT and CDR2 FYEKMQ come from the germline V gene (reference sequence). The CDR3 has 14 amino acids. CDR3 protein: CASSLGRGSEKLFF. CDR3 sequence (DNA): TGTGCCAGCAGCTTGGGAAGGGGGAGTGAAAAACTGTTTTTT.

The chain employs TRBV6-6 and TRBJ2-7, with 8 bases aligning to TRBD1. The germline CDR1 and CDR2 sequences are MNHNY and SVGAGI (reference sequence). Trimming took 2 bases from V and 6 from J; bases not matched to a gene: 9. The CDR3 is 15 residues long. The CDR3 nucleotides read TGTGCCAGCAGTTACCCCGGGACAGGTATTACCGAGCAGTACTTC. It encodes CASSYPGTGITEQYF.

This sequence joins TRBV7-9 and TRBJ1-1; perhaps TRBD1 as D (5 bases). Per germline, CDR1 SEHNR and CDR2 FQNEAQ (reference sequence). The CDR3 has 17 residues. The V and J ends lost 1 base and 0 bases respectively, with 15 bases between them. CDR3 DNA sequence: TGTGCCAGCAGCTTAGGTCCAGGGACCCCCGTGAACACTGAAGCTTTCTTT. It codes for CASSLGPGTPVNTEAFF.

The rearrangement links TRBV28 to TRBJ1-5, with unresolved D. CDR1 is MDHEN, CDR2 SYDVKM, per germline. This CDR3 spans 17 amino acids. V shed 6 bases and J shed 3 bases, with 21 bases lying between them. CDR3 sequence: CASSLFLQAGNNQPQHF. The CDR3 coding sequence is TGTGCCAGCAGCCTTTTCCTTCAGGCAGGAAACAATCAGCCCCAGCATTTT.

In this sample, this clone turned up a few times. This rearrangement joins TRBV7-2 to TRBJ2-1; 8 bases map to TRBD2. The ends lost 5 bases at V and 5 bases at J; junction bases unmatched: 11. Germline V CDR1 and CDR2: SGHTA, FQGNSA. The CDR3 contains 16 residues. The CDR3 protein is CASSDPGLGAHNEQFF. The CDR3 DNA sequence: TGTGCCAGCAGCGACCCGGGACTAGGGGCCCACAATGAGCAGTTCTTC.

This chain's CDR3 is CASSPRDSSSTDTQYF. CDR3 DNA: TGCGCCAGCAGCCCGCGGGACAGTTCTAGCACAGATACGCAGTATTTT. This sequence joins TRBV4-1 and TRBJ2-3; D is possibly TRBD1 (7 bases). This CDR3 is built from 16 residues. Looked up from germline, CDR1 is MGHRA and CDR2 is YSYEKL. V was cut by 4 bases and J by 0 bases, with 14 bases left in between.

This clone occurred once. This chain links TRBV30 with TRBJ2-7; D gene ambiguous. With 7 bases removed from V and 4 bases from J, the gap between germline ends came to 11 bases. The CDR3 sequence is 11 residues long. From germline, CDR1 is GTSNPN and CDR2 SVGIG (reference sequence). CDR3 sequence reads: CAYKALYEQYF. The CDR3 DNA sequence: TGTGCCTATAAGGCCCTATACGAGCAGTACTTC.

This clone is categorized as medium-sized. The chain joins TRBV6-5 to TRBJ1-5; 7 nucleotides line up with TRBD1. The J segment lost 2 bases and the V segment lost 5 bases, leaving 6 bases of the junction unmatched. Germline V CDR1 and CDR2: MNHEY, SVGAGI. The CDR3 has 15 amino acids. The CDR3 reads CASSTTGPGNQPQHF. In DNA form, the CDR3 reads TGTGCCAGCAGTACGACAGGGCCCGGCAATCAGCCCCAGCATTTT.

V and J are TRBV9 and TRBJ2-1; TRBD2 matches 9 bases. J was trimmed by 5 bases and V by 4 bases; bases with no gene match: 10. Germline V gene lookup returns CDR1 SGDLS and CDR2 YYNGEE. There are 16 residues in the CDR3. The CDR3 sequence is CASSSSAAGGDNEQFF. CDR3 coding DNA: TGTGCCAGCAGCTCCAGTGCAGCGGGGGGAGACAATGAGCAGTTCTTC.

This clone appeared a few times. The V gene is TRBV19, the J gene TRBJ1-5, with D maybe TRBD1 (6 bases). CDR3 size: 14 residues. Germline V CDR1 and CDR2: LNHDA, SQIVND (reference sequence). Trimming stripped 9 bases from V and 3 bases from J, with 15 bases between. This CDR3 is CASWGRGANQPQHF. CDR3 sequence (DNA): TGTGCCAGCTGGGGCAGGGGAGCCAATCAGCCCCAGCATTTT.

The table lists this clone with a count of one. The genes are TRBV4-3 and TRBJ2-1; TRBD2 matches 9 bases. The CDR3 consists of 16 residues. In germline, CDR1 is LGHNA, CDR2 YSLEER. The junction had 8 bases not matched to a gene; V was cut back by 0 bases and J by 8 bases. CDR3 sequence: CASSQDLAGVNDEQFF. In DNA, the CDR3 is TGCGCCAGCAGCCAAGATTTAGCGGGAGTCAACGATGAGCAGTTCTTC.